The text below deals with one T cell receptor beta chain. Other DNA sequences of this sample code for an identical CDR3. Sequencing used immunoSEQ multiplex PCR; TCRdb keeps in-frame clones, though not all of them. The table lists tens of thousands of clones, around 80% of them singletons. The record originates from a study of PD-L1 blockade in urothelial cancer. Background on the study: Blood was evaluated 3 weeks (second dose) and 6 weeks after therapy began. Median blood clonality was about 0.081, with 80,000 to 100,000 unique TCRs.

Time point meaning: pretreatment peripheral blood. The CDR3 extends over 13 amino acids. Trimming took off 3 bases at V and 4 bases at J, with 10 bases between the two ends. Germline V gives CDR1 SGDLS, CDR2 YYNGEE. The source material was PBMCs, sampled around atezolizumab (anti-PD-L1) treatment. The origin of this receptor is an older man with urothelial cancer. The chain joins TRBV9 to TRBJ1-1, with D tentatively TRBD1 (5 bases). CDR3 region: CASSEAGRTEAFF. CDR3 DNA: TGTGCCAGCAGCGAGGCGGGGCGCACTGAAGCTTTCTTT.